This section outlines one T cell receptor beta chain sequence together with its context. Its antigen is as yet unknown. The source of the sample is a study of T-cell memory formation after mild COVID-19. Study findings and constraints: CD4/CD8 balance characterized clones contracting day 15 to 85, and CD4+ skew characterized later expanders.

TCRdb passed the 5' RACE reads through MiXCR, listing each CDR3 protein once. The sample includes about 540,000 distinct CDR3 sequences, roughly 20% seen only once; the top ten take around 13%. V lost 3 bases, J lost 4 bases, and 12 bases lay in between. Germline assignment: CDR1 MDHEN and CDR2 SYDVKM. This CDR3 comprises 14 residues. The sequence derives from an adult woman who had mild COVID-19 (a few samples of this study predate the infection). Cell type and time point are not known. The chain joins TRBV28 to TRBJ2-5; no definite D call. The sequenced material came from PBMCs or a T cell subset sorted from them (not recorded which). This CDR3 is CASSFRAIGETQYF. DNA of the CDR3: TGTGCCAGCAGTTTCCGGGCCATAGGAGAGACCCAGTACTTC.